What follows are 15 T cell receptor beta chains derived from one specimen sequenced in a study of long-term antiretroviral therapy in people with HIV. At survey level, the immunoSEQ assay was run in its v3.0 version. TCRdb keeps only in-frame clones here, not all; method: immunoSEQ multiplex PCR. The sample has more than 15,000 clones; 75% to 85% are singletons. The material sequenced was unsorted PBMCs, taken 0.3 years after starting antiretroviral therapy. The origin of the receptors is a man aged 18 to 29 with HIV.

This sequence joins TRBV18 and TRBJ1-4; 7 nucleotides align to TRBD1. This CDR3 has 13 amino acids. The V gene end was trimmed by 3 bases and the J gene end by 6 bases; junction bases not matched to a gene: 1. The germline V gene has CDR1 KGHSH and CDR2 LQKENI. DNA of the CDR3: TGTGCCAGCTCACCCCAGGGGGATGAAAAACTGTTTTTT. Protein: CASSPQGDEKLFF. Combining the CDR3 with reference TRBV18 and TRBJ1-4 gives the whole variable domain NAGVMQNPRHLVRRRGQEARLRCSPMKGHSHVYWYRQLPEEGLKFMVYLQKENIIDESGMPKERFSAEFPKEGPSILRIQQVVRGDSAAYFCASSPQGDEKLFFGSGTQLSVL.

This clone qualifies as medium-sized. The gene calls are TRBV7-2 and TRBJ2-3; no reliable D call. The CDR3 has 15 residues. The ends were cut back, 5 bases at V and 4 bases at J, with 16 bases in the middle. Germline CDR1 SGHTA, CDR2 FQGNSA. The CDR3 here is CASSDTRAASDTQYF. The CDR3 DNA sequence: TGTGCCAGCAGCGATACAAGGGCGGCCTCAGATACGCAGTATTTT.

This clone was seen once. This sequence joins TRBV5-1 and TRBJ1-2; tentative D call: TRBD1 (5 bases). CDR1 SGHRS and CDR2 YFSETQ come from the germline V gene. V was clipped by 2 bases and J by 6 bases, with 17 bases between them. CDR3 size: 15 residues. The CDR3: CASSLLAGAEDGYTF. In DNA form, the CDR3 reads TGCGCCAGCAGCTTACTCGCCGGGGCTGAGGATGGCTACACCTTC. The whole variable domain, remainder taken from reference TRBV5-1 and TRBJ1-2, is KAGVTQTPRYLIKTRGQQVTLSCSPISGHRSVSWYQQTPGQGLQFLFEYFSETQRNKGNFPGRFSGRQFSNSRSEMNVSTLELGDSALYLCASSLLAGAEDGYTFGSGTRLTVV.

This chain uses TRBV13 with TRBJ1-2; D call uncertain. Germline assignment: CDR1 PRHDT and CDR2 FYEKMQ (reference sequence). The CDR3 spans 12 residues. V lost 6 bases to trimming and J lost 7 bases, with 12 bases between them. This CDR3 reads CASRGLFGGYTF. The CDR3 region has the DNA TGTGCCAGCAGGGGCCTTTTCGGTGGCTACACCTTC.

This clone was counted a single time. The rearrangement joins TRBV15 to TRBJ1-1; perhaps TRBD1 as D (5 bases). The germline gives CDR1 LNHNV, CDR2 YYDKDF (reference sequence). Trimming cost V 0 bases and J 4 bases, with 18 bases left between them. The CDR3 is made up of 17 amino acids. The CDR3 coding sequence is TGTGCCACCAGCAGAGAACCGAGGGGCCCTAAAGGCACTGAAGCTTTCTTT. It is translated as CATSREPRGPKGTEAFF.

The genes are TRBV5-4 and TRBJ2-1, with TRBD2 as a possible D gene (5 bases). Germline-derived CDR1 and CDR2 are SGHNT and YYREEE (reference sequence). The ends were cut back, 0 bases at V and 2 bases at J, with 12 bases in the middle. This CDR3 is built from 16 residues. The CDR3 DNA reads TGTGCCAGCAGCTTGGCCGATCCGGAGGCCTACAATGAGCAGTTCTTC. This codes for CASSLADPEAYNEQFF.

V gene TRBV19 combines with J gene TRBJ2-7; 7 positions match TRBD1. CDR1 is LNHDA and CDR2 is SQIVND in the germline V gene (reference sequence). The CDR3 is 13 residues long. Losses at the gene ends were 5 bases for V and 5 bases for J; bases not matched to a gene: 6. The CDR3 reads CASSAQTGNEQYV. The DNA for the CDR3 is TGTGCCAGTAGTGCTCAGACAGGGAACGAGCAGTACGTC.

V is TRBV7-9 and J is TRBJ1-5; D is unclear. Per the germline V gene, CDR1 is SEHNR and CDR2 is FQNEAQ (reference sequence). V was shortened by 3 bases and J by 5 bases, with 5 bases between the two germline ends. The CDR3 consists of 12 residues. This CDR3 reads CASSFGDQPQHF. The CDR3, as DNA: TGTGCCAGCAGCTTTGGGGATCAGCCCCAGCATTTT.

The genes are TRBV18 and TRBJ2-5, with D perhaps TRBD1 (6 bases). Per the germline V gene, CDR1 is KGHSH and CDR2 is LQKENI. The CDR3 sequence is 15 residues long. V lost 6 bases and J 3 bases, leaving 17 bases between the germline ends. The CDR3 sequence: CASSQNRAFEETQYF. The CDR3 DNA reads TGTGCCAGCTCCCAAAACAGGGCGTTTGAAGAGACCCAGTACTTC.

The chain joins TRBV28 to TRBJ2-6; D call uncertain. Germline values: CDR1 MDHEN, CDR2 SYDVKM. This CDR3 contains 13 residues. The V end was cut by 6 bases, the J end by 4 bases, with 7 bases between. The CDR3 loop reads CASRGGGANVLTF. The CDR3 DNA reads TGTGCCAGCAGAGGTGGCGGGGCCAACGTCCTGACTTTC. The whole variable domain, filled in from reference TRBV28 and TRBJ2-6, reads DVKVTQSSRYLVKRTGEKVFLECVQDMDHENMFWYRQDPGLGLRLIYFSYDVKMKEKGDIPEGYSVSREKKERFSLILESASTNQTSMYLCASRGGGANVLTFGAGSRLTVL.

This clone was seen a handful of times. CDR3 amino acids: CASSRGGEQYF. For the CDR3, the DNA is TGTGCCAGTAGTAGGGGTGGCGAGCAGTACTTC. The chain is built from TRBV19 and TRBJ2-7, with D unclear. This CDR3 has 11 amino acids. Trimming removed 4 bases at V and 6 bases at J, with 7 bases between. The germline CDR1 and CDR2 sequences are LNHDA and SQIVND (reference sequence).

This clone has just a few counts. This rearrangement joins TRBV7-9 to TRBJ2-5; a possible D gene is TRBD1 (5 bases). The V and J ends lost 3 bases and 0 bases respectively, with 17 bases between them. This CDR3 spans 17 amino acids. CDR1 and CDR2 (germline): SEHNR, FQNEAQ (reference sequence). The CDR3 nucleotides are TGTGCCAGCAGCTTCGGTTACGCGGACATATACCAAGAGACCCAGTACTTC. Translated: CASSFGYADIYQETQYF.

The V and J genes are TRBV5-4 and TRBJ1-6, with TRBD1 matching 12 bases. This CDR3 has 15 amino acids. Germline V gene lookup returns CDR1 SGHNT and CDR2 YYREEE (reference sequence). V was clipped by 4 bases and J by 11 bases; unmatched bases: 7. CDR3 sequence: CASSTGTGGTAPLHF. In DNA form, the CDR3 reads TGTGCCAGCAGCACCGGGACAGGGGGCACTGCACCCCTCCACTTT.

The V gene is TRBV6-1, the J gene TRBJ2-1; no clear D. V was clipped by 11 bases and J by 0 bases, with 17 bases between them. The CDR3 has 15 amino acids. CDR1 and CDR2 from the germline V gene are MNHNS and SASEGT. CDR3 sequence (DNA): TGTGCCCTATCGAAACTACCTCCCTCCTACAATGAGCAGTTCTTC. This gives the protein CALSKLPPSYNEQFF.

This rearrangement joins TRBV28 to TRBJ2-2; 9 nucleotides line up with TRBD2. This CDR3 spans 16 amino acids. Germline trimming cut 7 bases from V and 5 bases from J; bases unmatched to any gene: 11. The germline gives CDR1 MDHEN, CDR2 SYDVKM. In nucleotides, the CDR3 is TGTGCCAGCATTACCTGGAGCGGGGGGCGGACCGGGGAGCTGTTTTTT. Its translation is CASITWSGGRTGELFF. The whole variable domain, filled in from reference TRBV28 and TRBJ2-2, reads DVKVTQSSRYLVKRTGEKVFLECVQDMDHENMFWYRQDPGLGLRLIYFSYDVKMKEKGDIPEGYSVSREKKERFSLILESASTNQTSMYLCASITWSGGRTGELFFGEGSRLTVL.